This T cell receptor (beta chain) is from a study of chemoradiotherapy in HPV16-positive cancers. In this sample, this clone turned up once. Repertoires were sampled repeatedly during chemoradiotherapy. Sequencing used immunoSEQ multiplex PCR; TCRdb keeps in-frame clones, though not all of them. The sample shows fewer than 25,000 clones, around 73% of them seen only once. This clonotype was sampled from a human donor with HPV-associated anogenital cancer. This sample was gathered from a patient who underwent chemoradiotherapy.

The CDR3 nucleotides are TGTGCCACCAGCAGAGATAGGGGTAGCGGAAACACCATATATTTT. Amino acid sequence: CATSRDRGSGNTIYF. This chain connects TRBV15 to TRBJ1-3; the D gene is possibly TRBD1 (5 bases). Deletions cut 0 bases from V and 4 bases from J, with 10 bases between. Germline CDR1 reads LNHNV; CDR2 reads YYDKDF (reference sequence). The length of the CDR3 is 15 residues.